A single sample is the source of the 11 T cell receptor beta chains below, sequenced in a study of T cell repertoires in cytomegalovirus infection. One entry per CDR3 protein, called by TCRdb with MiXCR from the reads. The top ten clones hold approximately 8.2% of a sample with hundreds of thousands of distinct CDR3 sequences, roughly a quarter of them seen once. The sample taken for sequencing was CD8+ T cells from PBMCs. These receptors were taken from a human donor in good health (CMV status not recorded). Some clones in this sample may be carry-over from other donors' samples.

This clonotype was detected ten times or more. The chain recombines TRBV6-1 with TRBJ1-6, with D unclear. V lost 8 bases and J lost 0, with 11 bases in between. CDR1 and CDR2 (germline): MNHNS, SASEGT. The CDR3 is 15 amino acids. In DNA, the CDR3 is TGTGCCAGCTCCGTTTGGAGCTCCTATAATTCACCCCTCCACTTT. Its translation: CASSVWSSYNSPLHF.

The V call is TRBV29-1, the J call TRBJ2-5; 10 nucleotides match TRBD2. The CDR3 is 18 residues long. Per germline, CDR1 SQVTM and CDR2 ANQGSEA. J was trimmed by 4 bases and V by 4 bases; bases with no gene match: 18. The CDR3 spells CSVVGLAEPSFLGETQYF. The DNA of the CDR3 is TGCAGCGTTGTCGGACTAGCGGAACCTTCCTTCCTGGGAGAGACCCAGTACTTC. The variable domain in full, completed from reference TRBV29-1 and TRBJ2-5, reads SAVISQKPSRDICQRGTSLTIQCQVDSQVTMMFWYRQQPGQSLTLIATANQGSEATYESGFVIDKFPISRPNLTFSTLTVSNMSPEDSSIYLCSVVGLAEPSFLGETQYFGPGTRLLVL.

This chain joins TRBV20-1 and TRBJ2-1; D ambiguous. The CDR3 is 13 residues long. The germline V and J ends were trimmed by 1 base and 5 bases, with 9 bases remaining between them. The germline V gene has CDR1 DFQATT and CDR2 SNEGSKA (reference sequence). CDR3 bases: TGCAGTGCTAGAGTCCTAGTCAACAATGAGCAGTTCTTC. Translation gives CSARVLVNNEQFF.

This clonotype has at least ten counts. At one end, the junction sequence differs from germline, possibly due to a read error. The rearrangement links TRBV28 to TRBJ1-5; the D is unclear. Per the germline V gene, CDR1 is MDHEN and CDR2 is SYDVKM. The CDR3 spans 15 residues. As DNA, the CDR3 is TGTGCCAGCAGTTTATGGAGGGTTCGTAATCACCCCCAGCATTTT. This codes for CASSLWRVRNHPQHF. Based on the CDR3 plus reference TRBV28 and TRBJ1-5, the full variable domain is DVKVTQSSRYLVKRTGEKVFLECVQDMDHENMFWYRQDPGLGLRLIYFSYDVKMKEKGDIPEGYSVSREKKERFSLILESASTNQTSMYLCASSLWRVRNHPQHFGDGTRLSIL.

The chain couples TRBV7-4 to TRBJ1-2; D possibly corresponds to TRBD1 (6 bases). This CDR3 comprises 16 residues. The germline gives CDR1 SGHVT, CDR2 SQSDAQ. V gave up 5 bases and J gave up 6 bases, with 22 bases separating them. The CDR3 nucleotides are TGTGCCAGCAGCCGTCTGTCGATATATGGGGGGCATGGCTACACCTTC. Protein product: CASSRLSIYGGHGYTF.

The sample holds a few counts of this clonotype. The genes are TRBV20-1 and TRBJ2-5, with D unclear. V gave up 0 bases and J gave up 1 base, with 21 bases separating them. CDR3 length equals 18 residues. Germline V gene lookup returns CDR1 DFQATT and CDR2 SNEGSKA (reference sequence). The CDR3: CSARDPTNGRNFQETQYF. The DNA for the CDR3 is TGCAGTGCTAGAGACCCCACGAATGGGCGGAATTTCCAAGAGACCCAGTACTTC.

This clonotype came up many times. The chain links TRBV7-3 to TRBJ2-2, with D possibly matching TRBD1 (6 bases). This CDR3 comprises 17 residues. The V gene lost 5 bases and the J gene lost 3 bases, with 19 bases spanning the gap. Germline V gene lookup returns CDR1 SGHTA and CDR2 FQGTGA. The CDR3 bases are TGTGCCAGCAGCCCCCCCCCAGGGGCCAAGGACACCGGGGAGCTGTTTTTT. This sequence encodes CASSPPPGAKDTGELFF.

In DNA form, the CDR3 reads TGTGCCAGCTCACAGGACGGGGAGCAGTTCTTC. Translated, it gives CASSQDGEQFF. The V gene is TRBV18, the J gene TRBJ2-1, with D hard to call. Germline V gene lookup returns CDR1 KGHSH and CDR2 LQKENI. This CDR3 contains 11 residues. Trimming stripped 4 bases from V and 10 bases from J, with 8 bases between. The full variable domain, with the rest looked up from reference TRBV18 and TRBJ2-1, is NAGVMQNPRHLVRRRGQEARLRCSPMKGHSHVYWYRQLPEEGLKFMVYLQKENIIDESGMPKERFSAEFPKEGPSILRIQQVVRGDSAAYFCASSQDGEQFFGPGTRLTVL.

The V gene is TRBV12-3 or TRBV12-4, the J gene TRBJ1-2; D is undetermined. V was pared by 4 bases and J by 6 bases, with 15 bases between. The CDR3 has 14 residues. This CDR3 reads CASSSILAQDGYTF. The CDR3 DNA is TGTGCCAGCAGTTCCATACTCGCCCAGGATGGCTACACCTTC.

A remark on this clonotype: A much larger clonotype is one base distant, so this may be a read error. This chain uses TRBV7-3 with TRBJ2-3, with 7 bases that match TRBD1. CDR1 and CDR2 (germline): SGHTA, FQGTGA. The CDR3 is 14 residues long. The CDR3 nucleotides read TGTGTCAGCAGCTCCCCGTCGACAGGGACTACGCAGTATTTT. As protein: CVSSSPSTGTTQYF.

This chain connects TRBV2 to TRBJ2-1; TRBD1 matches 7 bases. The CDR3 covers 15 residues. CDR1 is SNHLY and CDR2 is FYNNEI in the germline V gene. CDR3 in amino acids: CPDYRGPIQIDEQFF. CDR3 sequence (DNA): TGTCCAGACTACAGGGGTCCCATCCAAATCGATGAGCAGTTCTTC.